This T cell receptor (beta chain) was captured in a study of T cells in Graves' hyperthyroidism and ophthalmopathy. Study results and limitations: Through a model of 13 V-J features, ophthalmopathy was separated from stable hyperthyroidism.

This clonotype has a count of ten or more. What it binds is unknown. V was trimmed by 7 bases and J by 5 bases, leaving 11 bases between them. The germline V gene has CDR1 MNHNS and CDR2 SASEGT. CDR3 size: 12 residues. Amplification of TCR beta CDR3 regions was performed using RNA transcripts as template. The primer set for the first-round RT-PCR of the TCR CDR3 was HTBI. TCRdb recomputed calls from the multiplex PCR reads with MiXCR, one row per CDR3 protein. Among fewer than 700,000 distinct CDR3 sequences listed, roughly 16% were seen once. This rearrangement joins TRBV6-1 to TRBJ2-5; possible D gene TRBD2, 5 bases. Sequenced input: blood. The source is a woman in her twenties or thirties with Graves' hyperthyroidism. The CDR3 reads CASTGSTETQYF. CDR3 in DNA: TGTGCCAGCACGGGATCGACTGAGACCCAGTACTTC.